This T cell receptor beta chain is drawn from a study of tumor-infiltrating lymphocytes in localized non-small cell lung cancer. Overall study: The cohort mixed smokers and never-smokers, several histologies, and some post-neoadjuvant-chemotherapy samples.

Sequencing used immunoSEQ multiplex PCR; TCRdb keeps in-frame clones, though not all of them. In the table there are approximately 17,000 clones, more than 60% of which are singletons. Germline CDR1 and CDR2: PRHDT and FYEKMQ (reference sequence). With V trimmed by 4 bases and J by 0 bases, 11 bases remained unmatched. CDR3 length: 18 residues. The chain joins TRBV13 to TRBJ2-3, with TRBD2 matching 9 bases. Sequencing was done on a sample of lung tumor tissue. The origin of this receptor is a human donor with non-small cell lung cancer. The CDR3 sequence is CASSSTLAGVPSTDTQYF. CDR3 nucleotides: TGTGCCAGCAGCTCCACACTAGCGGGCGTACCGAGCACAGATACGCAGTATTTT.